These 21 T cell receptor beta chains originate from one sample sequenced in a study of post-analysis software for immune sequencing data. Regarding the study as a whole: Patients showed TRBV5-6, TRBV5-1 and TRBV20-1 among a handful of TRBV segments more frequent than in controls.

Researchers reported that TCR beta cDNA libraries carried unique molecular identifiers. TCRdb reprocessed the PCR reads with MiXCR, giving one entry per CDR3 protein. The sample records about 570,000 distinct CDR3 sequences, roughly 34% being singletons. These receptors' targets are unknown. Sequencing was carried out using blood. All receptors come from a girl under 18 with multiple sclerosis.

A few counts support this clonotype. The V call is TRBV4-1, the J call TRBJ1-6; no clear D gene. V lost 4 bases and J lost 10, with 8 bases in between. Germline V gene lookup returns CDR1 MGHRA and CDR2 YSYEKL. The CDR3 sequence is 12 residues long. The CDR3 nucleotides are TGCGCCAGCAGCCCTATCGGATCACCCCTCCACTTT. Its protein is CASSPIGSPLHF.

The table lists this clonotype with a few counts. The chain couples TRBV12-3 or TRBV12-4 to TRBJ2-3, with TRBD2 identical over 11 bases. The CDR3 is 14 residues long. Losses at the gene ends were 7 bases for V and 6 bases for J; bases not matched to a gene: 6. The DNA of the CDR3 is TGTGCCAGCAACCTAGCGGGGGGCCCGGATACGCAGTATTTT. It codes for CASNLAGGPDTQYF.

The V gene is TRBV20-1, the J gene TRBJ1-2, with D perhaps matching TRBD1 (5 bases). V shed 7 bases and J shed 4 bases, with 10 bases lying between them. Per the germline V gene, CDR1 is DFQATT and CDR2 is SNEGSKA (reference sequence). CDR3 size: 11 residues. CDR3 DNA sequence: TGCAGTGGGGGTGACAGCTATGGCTACACCTTC. Its translation is CSGGDSYGYTF.

V is TRBV20-1 and J is TRBJ1-1, with 11 bases fitting TRBD1. CDR1 is DFQATT, CDR2 SNEGSKA, per germline (reference sequence). The CDR3 consists of 15 residues. J gave up 4 bases and V 2 bases, and 6 bases lay outside the gene matches. The CDR3 nucleotides are TGCAGTGCTAGATGGACAGGGGGCTTTGGCACTGAAGCTTTCTTT. It codes for CSARWTGGFGTEAFF.

The chain links TRBV5-1 to TRBJ1-2; TRBD1 matches at 7 bases. V was pared by 3 bases and J by 5 bases, with 10 bases of the junction left unmatched. The germline gives CDR1 SGHRS, CDR2 YFSETQ. The CDR3 runs to 15 residues. CDR3 residues: CASSSSGTAVYGYTF. DNA of the CDR3: TGCGCCAGCAGCTCGTCCGGGACAGCCGTTTATGGCTACACCTTC.

This clonotype was seen more than once but under ten times. The V gene is TRBV5-1, the J gene TRBJ2-7, with TRBD2 identical over 8 bases. Per germline, CDR1 SGHRS and CDR2 YFSETQ. This CDR3 spans 14 amino acids. Germline trimming cut 4 bases from V and 3 bases from J; bases unmatched to any gene: 6. CDR3 sequence reads: CASSPGGGNYEQYF. CDR3 in DNA: TGCGCCAGCAGCCCCGGGGGGGGGAACTACGAGCAGTACTTC.

This rearrangement joins TRBV5-5 to TRBJ1-1; no firm D call. The CDR3 has 18 residues. Deletions cut 1 base from V and 2 bases from J, with 21 bases between. CDR1 and CDR2 (germline): SGHKS, YYEKEE (reference sequence). This chain's CDR3 is CASSLPTENPNLNTEAFF. As DNA, the CDR3 is TGTGCCAGCAGCTTGCCGACGGAAAATCCCAATCTTAACACTGAAGCTTTCTTT. The entire variable domain, with the rest obtained from reference TRBV5-5 and TRBJ1-1, is as follows: DAGVTQSPTHLIKTRGQQVTLRCSPISGHKSVSWYQQVLGQGPQFIFQYYEKEERGRGNFPDRFSARQFPNYSSELNVNALLLGDSALYLCASSLPTENPNLNTEAFFGQGTRLTVV.

This clonotype was detected a few times. The genes are TRBV6-1 and TRBJ1-2; 8 bases agree with TRBD1. The CDR3 loop spans 17 amino acids. Trimming at V came to 5 bases and at J to 4 bases, leaving 15 bases not matched to a gene. Germline V lookup: CDR1 MNHNS, CDR2 SASEGT. The CDR3 here is CASSPRTGKIQIYGYTF. The CDR3, as DNA: TGTGCCAGCAGTCCACGGACAGGGAAGATTCAAATCTATGGCTACACCTTC.

The chain has TRBV12-3 or TRBV12-4 and TRBJ2-1; D call uncertain. The V and J ends lost 1 base and 5 bases respectively, with 9 bases between them. The CDR3 contains 14 residues. CDR3 region: CASSLVGSNNEQFF. The CDR3 nucleotides read TGTGCCAGCAGTTTAGTCGGCAGCAACAATGAGCAGTTCTTC.

The J gene is TRBJ2-5, the V gene TRBV20-1; D is ambiguous. CDR1 and CDR2 (germline): DFQATT, SNEGSKA (reference sequence). The CDR3 is 12 amino acids. CDR3 in DNA: TGCAGGGCGTCAGCCGGAGAAGAGACCCAGTACTTC. It encodes CRASAGEETQYF.

This sequence joins TRBV20-1 and TRBJ2-1, with TRBD2 as a possible D gene (6 bases). This CDR3 comprises 17 residues. V shed 0 bases and J shed 0 bases, with 15 bases lying between them. CDR1 and CDR2 from the germline V gene are DFQATT and SNEGSKA (reference sequence). The CDR3, as DNA: TGCAGTGCTAGAGATTTTACGGGGGTCAGCTCCTACAATGAGCAGTTCTTC. Encoded protein: CSARDFTGVSSYNEQFF.

The chain uses TRBV6-1 and TRBJ2-1, with D maybe TRBD2 (6 bases). With 9 bases removed from V and 8 bases from J, the gap between germline ends came to 11 bases. The CDR3 sequence is 11 residues long. In germline, CDR1 is MNHNS, CDR2 SASEGT. The CDR3 here is CARQREDEQFF. The DNA for the CDR3 is TGTGCCAGACAAAGGGAGGATGAGCAGTTCTTC.

This clonotype turned up a few times. The genes are TRBV13 and TRBJ2-5, with TRBD2 matching 8 bases. This CDR3 contains 15 residues. V gave up 5 bases and J gave up 4 bases; unmatched junction bases: 9. CDR1 and CDR2 (germline): PRHDT, FYEKMQ (reference sequence). The CDR3 DNA is TGTGCCAGCAGCACCGGGACTAGTACAAGAGAGACCCAGTACTTC. Its translation: CASSTGTSTRETQYF.

This clonotype appeared a few times. The chain links TRBV2 to TRBJ1-2; weak D call: TRBD1 (5 bases). V lost 1 base, J lost 4 bases, and 10 bases lay in between. CDR3 length equals 14 residues. The V gene's germline CDR1 is SNHLY and CDR2 FYNNEI. In DNA, the CDR3 is TGTGCCAGCAGTGAAGTGGGGGTCGGCTATGGCTACACCTTC. Protein sequence: CASSEVGVGYGYTF.

The chain has TRBV7-9 and TRBJ1-2; 9 nucleotides agree with TRBD1. V dropped 5 bases and J dropped 8; count of bases not matched to a gene: 9. The CDR3 covers 14 residues. The germline gives CDR1 SEHNR, CDR2 FQNEAQ (reference sequence). The CDR3, as DNA: TGTGCCAGCAGCCCTGGACAGGGGCCATCCGGCTACACCTTC. Translating it yields CASSPGQGPSGYTF.

This rearrangement joins TRBV9 to TRBJ1-2; 9 bases agree with TRBD1. The CDR3 is made up of 16 amino acids. V gave up 8 bases and J gave up 1 base; unmatched junction bases: 12. In germline, CDR1 is SGDLS, CDR2 YYNGEE. The CDR3 coding sequence is TGTGCCAGTGGGAATGCCGGGACAGGGTTTAACTATGGCTACACCTTC. Protein product: CASGNAGTGFNYGYTF.

This clonotype was seen more than once but under ten times. The chain links TRBV29-1 to TRBJ2-3; 7 nucleotides agree with TRBD1. The CDR3 spans 14 residues. The germline V gene has CDR1 SQVTM and CDR2 ANQGSEA. This chain's CDR3 is CNSTTGSSTDTQYF. For the CDR3, the DNA is TGCAACTCTACGACAGGGAGTAGCACAGATACGCAGTATTTT.

The chain carries TRBV6-4 and TRBJ2-5; D remains ambiguous. V was trimmed by 4 bases and J by 13 bases, leaving 13 bases between them. Germline-derived CDR1 and CDR2 are MRHNA and SNTAGT. The CDR3 has 11 amino acids. The CDR3 reads CASSASPIPYF. CDR3 DNA sequence: TGTGCCAGCAGTGCTTCGCCTATCCCGTACTTC.

In this sample, this clonotype turned up a few times. The chain carries TRBV7-3 and TRBJ2-1; TRBD2 aligns across 7 bases. The germline gives CDR1 SGHTA, CDR2 FQGTGA. V lost 5 bases to trimming and J lost 4 bases; unmatched junction nucleotides: 5. This CDR3 comprises 14 residues. In nucleotides, the CDR3 is TGTGCCAGCAGCATAGGGACTATGTACAATGAGCAGTTCTTC. Amino acids: CASSIGTMYNEQFF.

The chain couples TRBV12-3 or TRBV12-4 to TRBJ1-4; D not certain. The CDR3 has 15 amino acids. The germline V and J ends were trimmed by 6 bases and 8 bases, with 19 bases remaining between them. This CDR3 reads CASSTRPGLGEKLFF. The CDR3, as DNA: TGTGCCAGCAGCACCCGACCAGGCCTTGGGGAAAAACTGTTTTTT.

The gene calls are TRBV12-3 or TRBV12-4 and TRBJ2-3; TRBD2 is a possible D gene (5 bases). Trimming removed 3 bases at V and 7 bases at J, with 8 bases between. There are 12 residues in the CDR3. CDR3 DNA: TGTGCCAGCAGTTTGCGGGCAAATACGCAGTATTTT. Translating gives CASSLRANTQYF.